Described below is a single T cell receptor beta chain sequence and its context. Its antigen remains unknown. This sample was taken from a study of chemoradiotherapy in HPV16-positive cancers. Regarding the study as a whole: During treatment, candidate HPV-specific clones and E7-related motifs expanded in tumor.

Some clones are missing from TCRdb's copy, which holds only in-frame ones; the method was immunoSEQ multiplex PCR. The table has about 7,800 clones, about 67% seen once. The CDR3 length is 16 residues. V was shortened by 4 bases and J by 0 bases, with 16 bases between the two germline ends. CDR1 and CDR2 from the germline V gene are MDHEN and SYDVKM. The TCR originated in a human donor with HPV-associated anogenital cancer. The sample was gathered from a patient who underwent chemoradiotherapy. The rearrangement links TRBV28 to TRBJ2-7, with D hard to call. CDR3 in amino acids: CASSSRSGLSSYEQYF. CDR3 DNA sequence: TGTGCCAGCAGTTCCAGAAGTGGCCTAAGCTCCTACGAGCAGTACTTC. Complete variable domain (other parts from reference TRBV28 and TRBJ2-7): DVKVTQSSRYLVKRTGEKVFLECVQDMDHENMFWYRQDPGLGLRLIYFSYDVKMKEKGDIPEGYSVSREKKERFSLILESASTNQTSMYLCASSSRSGLSSYEQYFGPGTRLTVT.